What follows are 22 T cell receptor beta chains derived from one specimen sequenced in a study of T cell changes during pregnancy in multiple sclerosis. Only in-frame clones appear in the TCRdb table, and some are missing; sequencing was by immunoSEQ multiplex PCR. This repertoire shows about 73,000 clones, around 92% found once; its top ten account for about 2.8%. The sequencing used peripheral blood, collected in the third trimester of pregnancy. Receptor source: a female donor in good health, enrolled as a control in a pregnancy study.

J is TRBJ1-5 and V is TRBV27; 11 positions match TRBD1. Looked up from germline, CDR1 is MNHEY and CDR2 is SMNVEV (reference sequence). This CDR3 region has 18 residues. The J segment lost 0 bases and the V segment lost 7 bases, leaving 11 bases of the junction unmatched. The CDR3 sequence: CASNPPGQGGISNQPQHF. The CDR3, as DNA: TGTGCCAGCAACCCTCCGGGACAGGGGGGGATTAGCAATCAGCCCCAGCATTTT.

This clone was seen more than once but under ten times. This chain joins TRBV28 and TRBJ1-1, with D perhaps TRBD1 (5 bases). The CDR3 is 14 residues long. The germline V gene encodes CDR1 MDHEN and CDR2 SYDVKM. V shed 3 bases and J shed 5 bases, with 13 bases lying between them. CDR3 loop: CASSLGRGGTEAFF. The CDR3, as DNA: TGTGCCAGCAGTTTGGGGCGGGGTGGTACTGAAGCTTTCTTT.

This clone has a single count. The chain employs TRBV4-1 and TRBJ2-2; no definite D call. The CDR3 covers 13 residues. CDR1 is MGHRA, CDR2 YSYEKL, per germline. Trimming left V 3 bases short and J 6 bases short, with 8 bases between. CDR3 in amino acids: CASSHQSPGELFF. The DNA for the CDR3 is TGCGCCAGCAGCCACCAGTCGCCCGGGGAGCTGTTTTTT.

This chain connects TRBV11-3 to TRBJ2-1; tentative D call: TRBD2 (6 bases). The CDR3 has 16 amino acids. V was clipped by 1 base and J by 6 bases, with 16 bases between them. The germline V gene encodes CDR1 SGHNT and CDR2 YENEEA. CDR3 DNA sequence: TGTGCCAGCAGCTTAGTGGGGACTGGCTCCCTCAATGAGCAGTTCTTC. Translation gives CASSLVGTGSLNEQFF. Drawing the rest from reference TRBV11-3 and TRBJ2-1, the complete variable domain is EAGVVQSPRYKIIEKKQPVAFWCNPISGHNTLYWYLQNLGQGPELLIRYENEEAVDDSQLPKDRFSAERLKGVDSTLKIQPAELGDSAVYLCASSLVGTGSLNEQFFGPGTRLTVL.

V usage is TRBV7-2 and J usage is TRBJ1-6, with a weak D call TRBD1 (5 bases). Looked up from germline, CDR1 is SGHTA and CDR2 is FQGNSA. The CDR3 length is 18 residues. Trimming took 1 base from V and 10 from J, leaving 23 bases between them. In DNA form, the CDR3 reads TGTGCCAGCAGCTTAGGGGGTTCTTCCGGGACTATGGTATCACCCCTCCACTTT. Translating gives CASSLGGSSGTMVSPLHF.

J is TRBJ2-2 and V is TRBV5-3; TRBD2 is a possible D gene (5 bases). TRBV5-3 belongs to the ORF category, with a function that is uncertain. Trimming took 1 base from V and 0 from J, leaving 10 bases between them. The CDR3 totals 16 residues. The CDR3 protein is CARSLSERPNTGELFF. CDR3 bases: TGTGCCAGAAGCTTGTCGGAGCGGCCGAACACCGGGGAGCTGTTTTTT.

This clone has only one observation. The CDR3 here is CASRRVSPRGYYEQYF. The DNA for the CDR3 is TGTGCCAGCAGAAGAGTATCCCCGCGGGGTTACTACGAGCAGTACTTC. J is TRBJ2-7 and V is TRBV27; D possibly corresponds to TRBD2 (6 bases). The germline CDR1 and CDR2 sequences are MNHEY and SMNVEV (reference sequence). V lost 6 bases and J lost 3, with 21 bases in between. This CDR3 has 16 amino acids.

The gene calls are TRBV6-6 and TRBJ2-4; D remains ambiguous. The V and J ends lost 10 bases and 3 bases respectively, with 13 bases between them. Germline V lookup: CDR1 MNHNY, CDR2 SVGAGI (reference sequence). The CDR3 is 13 amino acids. CDR3 protein: CATSGRYKNIQYF. The CDR3 DNA follows: TGTGCCACGTCAGGCAGATACAAAAACATTCAGTACTTC.

The chain combines TRBV16 with TRBJ1-1, with D hard to call. This CDR3 has 14 amino acids. The V end lost 1 base, the J end lost 6 bases, and 12 bases lay between the germline ends. CDR1 is KGHSY, CDR2 FQNENV, per germline. The CDR3: CASSQWEKGPEAFF. In nucleotides, the CDR3 is TGTGCCAGCAGCCAATGGGAGAAGGGCCCTGAAGCTTTCTTT.

This clone has just one count. V and J are TRBV27 and TRBJ2-1, with 10 bases fitting TRBD2. The CDR3 runs 19 residues. J lost 0 bases, V lost 6 bases, and 14 bases had no gene match. Germline V gene data show CDR1 as MNHEY and CDR2 as SMNVEV (reference sequence). CDR3 nucleotide sequence: TGTGCCAGCAGCCGAGGACTAGCGGTACATATGGGCTCCTACAATGAGCAGTTCTTC. This encodes CASSRGLAVHMGSYNEQFF.

V usage is TRBV7-9 and J usage is TRBJ1-5, with 10 bases aligning to TRBD1. The CDR3 sequence is 18 residues long. The V and J ends lost 4 bases and 0 bases, in that order; junction bases with no gene match: 9. Per germline, CDR1 SEHNR and CDR2 FQNEAQ (reference sequence). CDR3 residues: CASSSRTGGPDSNQPQHF. The CDR3 DNA reads as TGTGCCAGCAGCTCCCGGACAGGGGGTCCGGATAGCAATCAGCCCCAGCATTTT.

The gene calls are TRBV5-4 and TRBJ1-5; 9 nucleotides match TRBD1. Germline CDR1 reads SGHNT; CDR2 reads YYREEE (reference sequence). J gave up 6 bases and V 4 bases, and 5 bases lay outside the gene matches. This CDR3 spans 14 amino acids. CDR3 in DNA: TGTGCCAGCAGCCAACAGGGGGCCAGTCAGCCCCAGCATTTT. Its protein product is CASSQQGASQPQHF.

The chain has TRBV28 and TRBJ2-7, with 9 bases aligning to TRBD1. The CDR3 runs 16 residues. CDR1 is MDHEN, CDR2 SYDVKM, per germline. Trimming cost V 4 bases and J 2 bases; bases outside gene matches: 9. The CDR3 sequence is CASSSKHRTGAYEQYF. The CDR3 DNA follows: TGTGCCAGCAGTTCAAAACACCGGACAGGGGCCTACGAGCAGTACTTC.

J is TRBJ1-1 and V is TRBV19; D ambiguous. CDR1 and CDR2 from the germline V gene are LNHDA and SQIVND (reference sequence). The CDR3 covers 14 residues. V lost 3 bases, J lost 4 bases, and 12 bases lay in between. CDR3 nucleotides: TGTGCCAGTAGTATGGTACTTGAGGGCACTGAAGCTTTCTTT. Its protein product is CASSMVLEGTEAFF.

V and J are TRBV28 and TRBJ2-7, with D possibly TRBD2 on 5 matching bases. Germline V gene sequence: CDR1 MDHEN, CDR2 SYDVKM. The CDR3 loop spans 11 amino acids. V was trimmed by 5 bases and J by 8 bases, leaving 10 bases between them. This chain's CDR3 is CASSLLEKQYF. In DNA, the CDR3 is TGTGCCAGCAGTCTACTAGAGAAGCAGTACTTC.

The chain carries TRBV28 and TRBJ1-2; the match to TRBD1 covers 7 bases. Per germline, CDR1 MDHEN and CDR2 SYDVKM. V shed 7 bases, J shed 4 bases, and the junction held 6 bases outside the gene matches. The CDR3 length is 13 residues. In DNA, the CDR3 is TGTGCCAGCACCAGGGGACAGATCTATGGCTACACCTTC. Translated: CASTRGQIYGYTF.

The gene calls are TRBV27 and TRBJ1-2, with 7 bases lining up with TRBD1. CDR3 size: 16 residues. Germline V gene lookup returns CDR1 MNHEY and CDR2 SMNVEV (reference sequence). J lost 0 bases, V lost 8 bases, and 12 bases had no gene match. The CDR3 is CASSPDRLLSNYGYTF. The CDR3 DNA reads as TGTGCCAGCTCACCGGACAGGCTACTTTCTAACTATGGCTACACCTTC.

The J gene is TRBJ2-7, the V gene TRBV7-9; tentative D call: TRBD2 (7 bases). Germline assignment: CDR1 SEHNR and CDR2 FQNEAQ (reference sequence). Trimming stripped 2 bases from V and 1 base from J, with 21 bases between. The CDR3 totals 18 residues. The CDR3 bases are TGTGCCAGCAGCTTATTCGGCGGGGGCCTGGGGGGTTCCTACGAGCAGTACTTC. It is translated as CASSLFGGGLGGSYEQYF.

The chain has TRBV30 and TRBJ2-2; D is unclear. The V and J ends lost 0 bases and 1 base respectively, with 9 bases between them. Germline loops: CDR1 GTSNPN, CDR2 SVGIG (reference sequence). CDR3 size: 15 residues. The CDR3 DNA reads as TGTGCCTGGAGTGTACTGTCAGGGAACACCGGGGAGCTGTTTTTT. Amino acid sequence: CAWSVLSGNTGELFF.

The chain is built from TRBV6-5 and TRBJ2-7; 7 nucleotides match TRBD1. V was clipped by 6 bases and J by 9 bases; unmatched bases: 11. CDR1 and CDR2 from the germline V gene are MNHEY and SVGAGI. The CDR3 length is 13 residues. The CDR3 protein is CASSRGVTGVQYF. DNA of the CDR3: TGTGCCAGCAGCCGAGGGGTTACAGGGGTGCAGTACTTC.

This chain uses TRBV19 with TRBJ1-2; a possible D gene is TRBD1 (5 bases). The V and J ends lost 6 bases and 0 bases respectively, with 17 bases between them. The CDR3 is 16 residues long. CDR1 is LNHDA and CDR2 is SQIVND in the germline V gene (reference sequence). The CDR3 DNA follows: TGTGCCAGTAGCCCCAATATCAGGGTGACTAACTATGGCTACACCTTC. The encoded protein is CASSPNIRVTNYGYTF.

This clone was seen just once. The chain employs TRBV7-9 and TRBJ2-1; 13 bases agree with TRBD2. The CDR3 consists of 14 residues. From germline, CDR1 is SEHNR and CDR2 FQNEAQ (reference sequence). Trimming took 7 bases from V and 8 from J; bases not matched to a gene: 5. The CDR3 DNA reads as TGTGCCAGCAAAACTAGCGGGGGGGTCGATGAGCAGTTCTTC. Its translation is CASKTSGGVDEQFF. The variable domain in full, completed from reference TRBV7-9 and TRBJ2-1, reads DTGVSQNPRHKITKRGQNVTFRCDPISEHNRLYWYRQTLGQGPEFLTYFQNEAQLEKSRLLSDRFSAERPKGSFSTLEIQRTEQGDSAMYLCASKTSGGVDEQFFGPGTRLTVL.